These 10 T cell receptor beta chains were all obtained from the same sample, sequenced in a study of blood T cell repertoires in COVID-19. Repertoires were generated with immunoSEQ multiplex PCR, while TCRdb's copy carries only in-frame clones and drops some. The repertoire has hundreds of thousands of clones, 65% to 90% of them found once; the top ten carry approximately 7.9%. Sequencing was done on a sample of peripheral blood. Receptors originate from a human donor in a cohort sampled during active COVID-19.

The chain links TRBV5-1 to TRBJ2-6; D call uncertain. V lost 4 bases and J lost 4, with 18 bases in between. The germline gives CDR1 SGHRS, CDR2 YFSETQ. CDR3 size: 17 residues. CDR3 coding DNA: TGCGCCAGCAGCCGTAATGCAGGAAATCGGGGGGCCAACGTCCTGACTTTC. It specifies CASSRNAGNRGANVLTF.

The chain recombines TRBV25-1 with TRBJ2-3; perhaps TRBD2 as D (5 bases). Germline CDR1 reads MGHDK; CDR2 reads SYGVNS. CDR3 length equals 14 residues. V lost 5 bases, J lost 4 bases, and 13 bases lay in between. The CDR3, as DNA: TGTGCCAGCAGTCCGGGCCTCGGGGCAGATACGCAGTATTTT. It yields the protein CASSPGLGADTQYF.

About this clone: One junction end disagrees with the germline gene, perhaps due to a read error. The V and J genes are TRBV10-3 and TRBJ2-3, with a tentative D call TRBD2 (6 bases). There are 11 residues in the CDR3. Germline CDR1 is ENHRY and CDR2 is SYGVKD. The CDR3 spells CAALSGTSIIF. The CDR3, as DNA: TGTGCCGCCCTGTCCGGGACTTCCATCATTTTT.

V and J are TRBV5-6 and TRBJ1-5; D gene uncertain. The CDR3 is 12 residues long. Trimming cost V 4 bases and J 7 bases, with 9 bases left between them. CDR1 SGHDT and CDR2 YYEEEE come from the germline V gene. The CDR3 loop reads CASSSGSQPQHF. The CDR3 DNA is TGTGCCAGCAGCAGCGGCTCACAGCCCCAGCATTTT.

This clone came up once. The chain is built from TRBV24-1 and TRBJ2-4; D unclear. In germline, CDR1 is KGHDR, CDR2 SFDVKD. V dropped 2 bases and J dropped 6 bases, with 10 bases sitting between them. The CDR3 is made up of 14 amino acids. DNA of the CDR3: TGTGCCACCAGTGATTCAGGTGGGCTAAACATTCAGTACTTC. Amino acids: CATSDSGGLNIQYF.

The chain employs TRBV19 and TRBJ1-6; 7 bases fit TRBD1. Trimming cost V 6 bases and J 6 bases; bases outside gene matches: 8. The CDR3 totals 15 residues. CDR1 is LNHDA, CDR2 SQIVND, per germline (reference sequence). CDR3 in amino acids: CASRKTGFVNSPLHF. CDR3 DNA: TGTGCCAGTAGGAAGACAGGGTTCGTTAATTCACCCCTCCACTTT.

The rearrangement links TRBV4-2 to TRBJ2-7, with 8 bases fitting TRBD2. The CDR3 covers 18 residues. The ends lost 2 bases at V and 6 bases at J; junction bases unmatched: 18. The germline V gene has CDR1 LGHNA and CDR2 YNFKEQ. CDR3 sequence reads: CASSQRTDGPAGVAEQYF. The CDR3 region has the DNA TGTGCCAGCAGCCAACGCACCGACGGGCCAGCGGGGGTTGCCGAGCAGTACTTC.

The chain recombines TRBV5-6 with TRBJ2-1; 7 nucleotides line up with TRBD2. V was clipped by 1 base and J by 10 bases; unmatched bases: 5. The CDR3 is 13 amino acids. The germline V gene encodes CDR1 SGHDT and CDR2 YYEEEE. CDR3 residues: CASSLRTSMEQFF. The DNA of the CDR3 is TGTGCCAGCAGCTTGAGGACTAGTATGGAGCAGTTCTTC.

The rearrangement links TRBV28 to TRBJ1-2; TRBD1 aligns across 8 bases. CDR3 size: 16 residues. CDR1 is MDHEN and CDR2 is SYDVKM in the germline V gene. Trimming took 4 bases from V and 5 from J; bases not matched to a gene: 12. This CDR3 is CASSSGLDRDIYGYTF. In DNA form, the CDR3 reads TGTGCCAGCAGTTCGGGGCTGGACAGGGATATTTATGGCTACACCTTC.

The genes are TRBV4-2 and TRBJ2-3, with 12 bases identical to TRBD2. Germline lookup yields CDR1 LGHNA and CDR2 YNFKEQ. J lost 0 bases, V lost 1 base, and 8 bases had no gene match. This CDR3 has 19 residues. The CDR3 protein is CASSQVLLAGGTSTDTQYF. The CDR3 nucleotides read TGTGCCAGCAGCCAAGTTTTACTAGCGGGGGGTACTAGCACAGATACGCAGTATTTT.